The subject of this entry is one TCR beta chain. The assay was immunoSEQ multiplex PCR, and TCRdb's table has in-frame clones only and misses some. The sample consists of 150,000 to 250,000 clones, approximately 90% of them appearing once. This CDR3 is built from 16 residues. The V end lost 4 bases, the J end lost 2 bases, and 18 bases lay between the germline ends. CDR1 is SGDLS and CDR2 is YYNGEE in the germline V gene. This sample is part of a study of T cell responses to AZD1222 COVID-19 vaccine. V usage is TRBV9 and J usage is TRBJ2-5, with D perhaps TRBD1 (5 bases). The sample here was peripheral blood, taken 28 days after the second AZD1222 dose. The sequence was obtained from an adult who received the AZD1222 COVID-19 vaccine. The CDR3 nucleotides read TGTGCCAGCAGCCCTAGAAGGGTGACAGCTCAAGAGACCCAGTACTTC. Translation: CASSPRRVTAQETQYF.